This T cell receptor beta chain was profiled in a study of T cell clonotyping in hematopoietic cell transplantation. In the case of this clone: Its matching antigen is unknown.

Measured with immunoSEQ multiplex PCR; TCRdb has only the in-frame clones, and not every one. The data hold 15,000 to 20,000 clones, with around 55% observed a single time. Overall study results and limits: Graft donor and pretransplant recipient Inverse Simpson Index values predicted broader posttransplant TCR diversity.

CDR1 GTSNPN and CDR2 SVGIG come from the germline V gene (reference sequence). V was clipped by 1 base and J by 7 bases, with 7 bases between them. The CDR3 runs 12 residues. V usage is TRBV30 and J usage is TRBJ1-4, with no clear D. This specimen consisted of PBMCs, obtained 30 days after allogeneic stem cell transplant. This sequence originates from a male patient between 50 and 60 years old who had an allogeneic stem cell transplant from an unrelated donor, so T cells may come from the graft donor. Some clones in this sample may be carry-over from other donors' samples. This chain's CDR3 is CAWSALGEKLFF. CDR3 bases: TGTGCCTGGAGTGCTCTAGGTGAAAAACTGTTTTTT. Complete variable domain (other parts from reference TRBV30 and TRBJ1-4): SQTIHQWPATLVQPVGSPLSLECTVEGTSNPNLYWYRQAAGRGLQLLFYSVGIGQISSEVPQNLSASRPQDRQFILSSKKLLLSDSGFYLCAWSALGEKLFFGSGTQLSVL.